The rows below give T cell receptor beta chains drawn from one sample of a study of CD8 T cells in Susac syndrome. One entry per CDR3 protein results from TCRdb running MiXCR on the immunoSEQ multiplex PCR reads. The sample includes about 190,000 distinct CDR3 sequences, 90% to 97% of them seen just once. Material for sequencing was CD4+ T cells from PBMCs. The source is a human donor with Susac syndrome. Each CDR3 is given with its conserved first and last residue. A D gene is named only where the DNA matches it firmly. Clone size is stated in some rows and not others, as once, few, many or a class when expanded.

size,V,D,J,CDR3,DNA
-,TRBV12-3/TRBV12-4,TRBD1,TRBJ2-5,CASSGQGLGTQYF,TGTGCCAGCAGTGGACAGGGGTTGGGGACCCAGTACTTC
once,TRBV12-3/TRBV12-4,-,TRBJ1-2,CASSLFRQTYTF,TGTGCCAGCAGTTTATTTCGGCAAACCTACACCTTC
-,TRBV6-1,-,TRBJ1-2,CASSEAPGQNYGYTF,TGTGCCAGCAGTGAAGCCCCCGGACAGAACTATGGCTACACCTTC
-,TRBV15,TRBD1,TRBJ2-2,CAAQSDRANTGELFF,TGTGCCGCCCAATCGGACAGGGCGAACACCGGGGAGCTGTTTTTT
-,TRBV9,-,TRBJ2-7,CASSATSGTVSYEQYF,TGTGCCAGCAGCGCAACGTCCGGGACCGTGTCCTACGAGCAGTACTTC
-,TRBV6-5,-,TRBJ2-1,CASSYYIYNEQFF,TGTGCCAGCAGTTACTATATCTACAATGAGCAGTTCTTC
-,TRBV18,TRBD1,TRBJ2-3,CASSPGQYTDTQYF,TGTGCCAGCTCACCGGGACAGTACACAGATACGCAGTATTTT
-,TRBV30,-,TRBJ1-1,CAWSASREAFF,TGTGCCTGGAGTGCGTCGAGAGAAGCTTTCTTT
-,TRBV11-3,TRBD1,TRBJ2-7,CASSLKGQGYSYEQYF,TGTGCCAGCAGCTTAAAAGGACAGGGTTACTCCTACGAGCAGTACTTC
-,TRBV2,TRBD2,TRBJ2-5,CASSVSGGYQETQYF,TGTGCCAGCAGTGTTAGCGGGGGGTACCAAGAGACCCAGTACTTC
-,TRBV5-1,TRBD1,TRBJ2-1,CASTLPGQGANEQFF,TGCGCCAGCACCCTACCGGGACAGGGGGCTAATGAGCAGTTCTTC
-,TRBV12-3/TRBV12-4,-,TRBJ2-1,CASSDSGTGPGHYNEQFF,TGTGCCAGCAGCGACTCCGGGACCGGCCCGGGCCATTACAATGAGCAGTTCTTC
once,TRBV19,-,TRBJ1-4,CASRKQGLNEKLFF,TGTGCCAGTAGAAAGCAGGGGCTGAATGAAAAACTGTTTTTT
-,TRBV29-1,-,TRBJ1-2,CTGLEVGSYGYTF,TGCACCGGGCTCGAGGTTGGGAGCTATGGCTACACCTTC
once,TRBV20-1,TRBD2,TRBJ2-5,CSARGGGGQETQYF,TGCAGTGCTAGGGGCGGGGGGGGACAAGAGACCCAGTACTTC
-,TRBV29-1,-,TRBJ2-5,CSVQRGGQETQYF,TGCAGCGTTCAGAGGGGAGGACAAGAGACCCAGTACTTC
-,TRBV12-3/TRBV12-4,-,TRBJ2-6,CASGPLSSGANVLTF,TGTGCCAGCGGACCCCTTAGCTCTGGGGCCAACGTCCTGACTTTC
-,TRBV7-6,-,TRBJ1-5,CASSFGGSGQPQHF,TGTGCCAGCAGCTTCGGGGGATCGGGACAGCCCCAGCATTTT
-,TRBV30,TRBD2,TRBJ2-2,CAWSGGAAGELFF,TGTGCCTGGAGCGGGGGGGCGGCCGGGGAGCTGTTTTTT
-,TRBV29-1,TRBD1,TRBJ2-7,CSGGTGSYEQYF,TGCAGCGGCGGGACAGGGTCCTACGAGCAGTACTTC
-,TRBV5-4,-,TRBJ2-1,CASSLAWGGRDEQFF,TGTGCCAGCAGCTTGGCGTGGGGGGGCCGAGATGAGCAGTTCTTC
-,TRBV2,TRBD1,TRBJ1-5,CASRTGTGVDQPQHF,TGTGCCAGCAGGACCGGGACAGGGGTCGATCAGCCCCAGCATTTT
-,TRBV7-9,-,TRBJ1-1,CASSTEANTEAFF,TGTGCCAGCAGCACGGAGGCGAACACTGAAGCTTTCTTT
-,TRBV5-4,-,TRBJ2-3,CASSLQRGTDTQYF,TGTGCCAGCAGCTTGCAGCGGGGCACAGATACGCAGTATTTT
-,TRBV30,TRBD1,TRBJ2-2,CAGAGQGWSGELFF,TGTGCAGGGGCAGGACAGGGCTGGTCCGGGGAGCTGTTTTTT
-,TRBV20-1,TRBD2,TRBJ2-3,CSATTSWRTDTQYF,TGCAGTGCAACGACTAGCTGGCGCACAGATACGCAGTATTTT
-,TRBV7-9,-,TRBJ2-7,CASSRGLGTDRYSYEQYF,TGTGCCAGCAGCCGAGGTTTGGGTACGGACAGATACTCCTACGAGCAGTACTTC
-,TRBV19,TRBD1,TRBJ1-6,CASRQGRSYNSPLHF,TGTGCCAGCCGACAGGGACGCTCCTATAATTCACCCCTCCACTTT
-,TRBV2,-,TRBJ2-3,CASSEGAGGYTQYF,TGTGCCAGCAGTGAGGGGGCCGGGGGGTATACGCAGTATTTT
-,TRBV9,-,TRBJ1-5,CASSVDSGYQPQHF,TGTGCCAGCAGCGTAGACTCAGGATATCAGCCCCAGCATTTT
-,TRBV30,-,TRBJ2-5,CAWSVLPPFVSQYF,TGTGCCTGGAGTGTACTCCCCCCCTTTGTGTCCCAGTACTTC
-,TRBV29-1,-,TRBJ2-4,CSVAPRLAKNIQYF,TGCAGCGTAGCCCCTCGGTTAGCCAAAAACATTCAGTACTTC
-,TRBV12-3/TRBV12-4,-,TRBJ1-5,CASRPGGSIHSNQPQHF,TGTGCCAGCAGACCTGGAGGCTCCATCCATAGCAATCAGCCCCAGCATTTT
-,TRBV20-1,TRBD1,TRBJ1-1,CSAKPPGQLNTEAFF,TGCAGTGCTAAGCCCCCGGGACAGCTAAACACTGAAGCTTTCTTT